One and the same sample provided the 19 T cell receptor beta chains below, sequenced in a study of blood T cells in healthy people across ages (dated by TCRdb to between 2014 and 2017). Libraries were constructed by 5' RACE. Sequencing used an Illumina HiSeq 2500. The second PCR ran for about 7 to 11 cycles and used a J-beta primer mix along with a sample-barcoded 5' primer. The public reads were reprocessed in TCRdb via fastp at Q25 and MiXCR, keeping in-frame beta chains. Rows with a matching CDR3 protein are joined into one entry that keeps the most common DNA and genes. For this sample there are 870,000 or so distinct CDR3 sequences; about 28% appear just once. The ten largest clones represent 17% of the sample. The sequenced material came from blood. The receptors here all came from an elderly woman in good health.

V and J are TRBV3-1 and TRBJ1-5; tentative D call: TRBD1 (5 bases). The CDR3 has 13 amino acids. V lost 4 bases and J lost 6, with 10 bases in between. The germline V gene encodes CDR1 LGHDT and CDR2 YNNKEL (reference sequence). The CDR3 DNA is TGTGCCAGCAGCCCTTATAGGGGTCAGCCCCAGCATTTT. Encoded protein: CASSPYRGQPQHF.

J is TRBJ2-7 and V is TRBV27; the D gene could be TRBD1 or TRBD2 (6 bases each). Looked up from germline, CDR1 is MNHEY and CDR2 is SMNVEV (reference sequence). CDR3 length equals 15 residues. Trimming cost V 3 bases and J 2 bases, with 14 bases left between them. DNA for the CDR3: TGTGCCAGCAGTTTGGGGGCCGGGAGCCCCTACGAGCAGTACTTC. Translating gives CASSLGAGSPYEQYF.

In this sample, this clonotype turned up a few times. The gene calls are TRBV2 and TRBJ1-6, with a possible D match to TRBD1 (6 bases). CDR3 length: 15 amino acids. V lost 7 bases and J lost 9, with 19 bases in between. The germline V gene encodes CDR1 SNHLY and CDR2 FYNNEI. The CDR3 DNA follows: TGTGCCAGCAAGGGGGACTTCGGGGGAGGTTCACCCCTCCACTTT. Residues: CASKGDFGGGSPLHF.

This clonotype was detected ten times or more. This chain joins TRBV6-6 and TRBJ2-1, with TRBD2 as a possible D gene (6 bases). This CDR3 spans 14 amino acids. Trimming took off 2 bases at V and 9 bases at J, with 14 bases between the two ends. CDR1 MNHNY and CDR2 SVGAGI come from the germline V gene (reference sequence). Here the CDR3 reads CASSYEGGVGEQFF. The CDR3 coding sequence is TGTGCCAGCAGTTACGAGGGAGGAGTGGGTGAGCAGTTCTTC.

The rearrangement links TRBV5-6 to TRBJ1-2, with a weak D call TRBD1 (5 bases). There are 14 residues in the CDR3. V was shortened by 4 bases and J by 3 bases, with 13 bases between the two germline ends. In germline, CDR1 is SGHDT, CDR2 YYEEEE. The CDR3 DNA follows: TGTGCCAGCAGCCTCCGGGACGGTTACTATGGCTACACCTTC. Translation gives CASSLRDGYYGYTF.

This clonotype was seen ten or more times. This chain uses TRBV7-9 with TRBJ1-2; D ambiguous. This CDR3 is 15 amino acids long. V lost 4 bases and J lost 1, with 13 bases in between. CDR1 and CDR2 (germline): SEHNR, FQNEAQ (reference sequence). In nucleotides, the CDR3 is TGTGCCAGCAGCTCTACCAACAGAGTTAACTATGGCTACACCTTC. Encoded protein: CASSSTNRVNYGYTF.

The V and J genes are TRBV27 and TRBJ2-2; 7 nucleotides agree with TRBD1. Per germline, CDR1 MNHEY and CDR2 SMNVEV (reference sequence). V lost 10 bases and J lost 6; bases outside the gene matches: 8. The CDR3 loop spans 13 amino acids. CDR3 loop: CATGTVWAGELFF. The CDR3 nucleotides read TGTGCCACAGGGACAGTTTGGGCCGGGGAGCTGTTTTTT.

This clonotype was counted a few times. A much larger clone lies a single base off, so this may be a read error. The rearrangement uses TRBV20-1 and TRBJ2-1; possible D gene TRBD1, 6 bases. V was pared by 4 bases and J by 10 bases, with 17 bases between. The CDR3 extends over 13 amino acids. Germline CDR1 is DFQATT and CDR2 is SNEGSKA (reference sequence). The CDR3 coding sequence is TGCAGTGCTACGGACAGCCAAGACTACGAGCAGTTCTTC. Translated, it gives CSATDSQDYEQFF.

This chain joins TRBV10-3 and TRBJ1-6, with D possibly TRBD1 on 5 matching bases. The CDR3 runs 15 residues. Deletions cut 7 bases from V and 3 bases from J, with 13 bases between. Germline V lookup: CDR1 ENHRY, CDR2 SYGVKD. This chain's CDR3 is CAIKVPGDYNSPLHF. CDR3 nucleotides: TGTGCCATCAAGGTTCCGGGGGACTATAATTCACCCCTCCACTTT.

This clonotype was seen once. Compared with germline, one end of the junction differs, possibly owing to a read error. The V gene is TRBV9, the J gene TRBJ2-5, with 8 positions matching TRBD1. The CDR3 runs to 15 residues. Germline CDR1 SGDLS, CDR2 YYNGEE. CDR3 nucleotide sequence: TGTGCCAGTAGCGTATCGGACAGGGTTTTAAGGGAGCAGTACTTC. Amino acid sequence: CASSVSDRVLREQYF.

CDR3 protein: CSARDNPHSGGETQYF. The CDR3, as DNA: TGCAGTGCTAGAGACAACCCCCATTCCGGGGGGGAGACCCAGTACTTC. The rearrangement links TRBV20-1 to TRBJ2-5; TRBD2 matches 7 bases. Germline loops: CDR1 DFQATT, CDR2 SNEGSKA (reference sequence). The V and J ends lost 0 bases and 5 bases, in that order; junction bases with no gene match: 12. The CDR3 runs 16 residues.

The rearrangement joins TRBV6-2 or TRBV6-3 to TRBJ1-5, with D perhaps matching TRBD1 (5 bases). The CDR3 is 14 residues long. Trimming pared 1 base from V and 3 bases from J, leaving 7 bases between. CDR1 and CDR2 from the germline V gene are MNHEY and SVGEGT. DNA for the CDR3: TGTGCCAGCAGTTACTTGGGGGACAATCAGCCCCAGCATTTT. Residues: CASSYLGDNQPQHF.

This clonotype has a single count. The rearrangement joins TRBV10-3 to TRBJ2-1, with D perhaps TRBD1 (6 bases). From germline, CDR1 is ENHRY and CDR2 SYGVKD. The germline V and J ends were trimmed by 5 bases and 4 bases, with 9 bases remaining between them. This CDR3 contains 13 residues. CDR3 loop: CAISTQGYNEQFF. DNA for the CDR3: TGTGCCATCAGTACACAGGGTTACAATGAGCAGTTCTTC.

Comment on this clonotype: With a much larger clone just one base away, this may be a read error. The rearrangement joins TRBV7-2 to TRBJ2-3; a possible D gene is TRBD1 (5 bases). Germline V gene lookup returns CDR1 SGHTA and CDR2 FQGNSA. The V end was cut by 0 bases, the J end by 4 bases, with 14 bases between. The CDR3 spans 16 residues. The CDR3 nucleotides are TGTACCAGCAGCTTAGCCACAATGACAGTCCCAGATACGCAGTATTTT. Translated: CTSSLATMTVPDTQYF.

This clonotype was seen a single time. Just one base apart from a much larger clone, this may be a read error. The rearrangement joins TRBV6-2 or TRBV6-3 to TRBJ2-1; 14 nucleotides match TRBD2. This CDR3 region has 15 residues. Looked up from germline, CDR1 is MNHEY and CDR2 is SVGEGT. The CDR3 reads CTSSPRTSGRNEQFF. The CDR3 DNA sequence: TGTACCAGCAGTCCCAGGACTAGCGGGAGGAATGAGCAGTTCTTC.

This clonotype was seen many times. The J gene is TRBJ2-3, the V gene TRBV5-4; D is unclear. The CDR3 extends over 13 amino acids. Trimming shortened V by 0 bases and J by 6 bases, and 8 bases separated the two germline ends. Germline values: CDR1 SGHNT, CDR2 YYREEE (reference sequence). The CDR3 sequence: CASSLADVDTQYF. The DNA for the CDR3 is TGTGCCAGCAGCTTGGCTGACGTTGATACGCAGTATTTT.

This clonotype was recorded at least ten times. The V call is TRBV21-1, the J call TRBJ2-6; the table names TRBD2, a call not compared with the DNA. TRBV21-1 is classified as a pseudogene. The CDR3 is 19 amino acids. CDR3 bases: TGTGCCAGCAGCAAAGGGGTAGGGACTGACTACTCTGGGGCCAACGTCCTGACTTTC. It translates to CASSKGVGTDYSGANVLTF.

This clonotype was counted between two and nine times. V usage is TRBV4-3 and J usage is TRBJ2-2, with TRBD2 identical over 7 bases. CDR1 and CDR2 from the germline V gene are LGHNA and YSLEER. This CDR3 comprises 17 residues. Losses at the gene ends were 1 base for V and 8 bases for J; bases not matched to a gene: 13. CDR3 region: CASSQVAPTSRRGELFF. DNA of the CDR3: TGCGCCAGCAGCCAAGTGGCCCCGACTAGCCGAAGGGGGGAGCTGTTTTTT.

This clonotype appeared a few times. The chain carries TRBV6-5 and TRBJ1-1; TRBD1 is a possible D gene (5 bases). The CDR3 has 15 amino acids. Trimming pared 0 bases from V and 5 bases from J, leaving 13 bases between. Germline values: CDR1 MNHEY, CDR2 SVGAGI. CDR3 nucleotide sequence: TGTGCCAGCAGTTACTCGGCAGGGAGGAGAACTGAAGCTTTCTTT. Translated: CASSYSAGRRTEAFF.